This is a list of T cell receptor beta chains from one sample in a study of T cell responses to AZD1222 COVID-19 vaccine. Profiling relied on immunoSEQ multiplex PCR, and the TCRdb table lists in-frame clones only, not all of them. Among around 120,000 clones listed, just under 95% were seen once. Sequences were derived from peripheral blood, sampled 28 days after the second AZD1222 dose. The receptors were gathered from an adult who received the AZD1222 COVID-19 vaccine. Each CDR3 is given with its conserved first and last residue. The D gene is left open where the match is weak. Rows give clone size only sometimes, using once, few, many, or a class for an expanded clone.

d_gene	v_gene	abundance	j_gene	CDR3nt	CDR3aa
NA	TRBV20-1	NA	TRBJ2-3	TGCAGTGCTAGAGTAGCAGATACGCAGTATTTT	CSARVADTQYF
NA	TRBV7-8	once	TRBJ1-3	TGTGCCAGCAGCTTTTACTCCGGGACGGTCTCTGGAAACACCATATATTTT	CASSFYSGTVSGNTIYF
TRBD1	TRBV29-1	NA	TRBJ1-5	TGCAGCGTTGGCGAGACAGGGGGGAAAGGGGATCAGCCCCAGCATTTT	CSVGETGGKGDQPQHF
NA	TRBV28	NA	TRBJ1-4	TGTGCCAGCAGTTCCGGACAGACAACTAATGAAAAACTGTTTTTT	CASSSGQTTNEKLFF
NA	TRBV1	NA	TRBJ2-3	TGCACCAGCAGCCTCTATCGGGGGGCTCTGACAGATACGCAGTATTTT	CTSSLYRGALTDTQYF
TRBD1	TRBV5-6	NA	TRBJ2-2	TGTGCCAGCAGCCCTTTACAGGGGAGAATTACCGGGGAGCTGTTTTTT	CASSPLQGRITGELFF
TRBD2	TRBV19	once	TRBJ2-1	TGTGCCAGTAGTAGACTAGCGAGCTCCTACAATGAGCAGTTCTTC	CASSRLASSYNEQFF
NA	TRBV2	NA	TRBJ1-1	TGTGCCAGCCGAGCCTCTAGGACAGAAGCTTTCTTT	CASRASRTEAFF
NA	TRBV5-1	NA	TRBJ1-2	TGCGCCAGCAGCTTCCGGGGGTCAAACTATGGCTACACCTTC	CASSFRGSNYGYTF
NA	TRBV25-1	once	TRBJ1-2	TGTGCCAGCAGTCCCCCAGGGGAGTGGCATGGCTACACCTTC	CASSPPGEWHGYTF
NA	TRBV7-2	NA	TRBJ2-7	TGTGCCAGCAGCTTAGCCTCCGGGACCGTTCCCTACGAGCAGTACTTC	CASSLASGTVPYEQYF
NA	TRBV19	NA	TRBJ1-1	TGTGCCACCAGTAGGGGGGCAGGCCGTTTTGAAGCTTTCTTT	CATSRGAGRFEAFF
NA	TRBV10-3	NA	TRBJ1-5	TGTGCCACGACATCCGACAGCCTCGGACAGCCCCAGCATTTT	CATTSDSLGQPQHF